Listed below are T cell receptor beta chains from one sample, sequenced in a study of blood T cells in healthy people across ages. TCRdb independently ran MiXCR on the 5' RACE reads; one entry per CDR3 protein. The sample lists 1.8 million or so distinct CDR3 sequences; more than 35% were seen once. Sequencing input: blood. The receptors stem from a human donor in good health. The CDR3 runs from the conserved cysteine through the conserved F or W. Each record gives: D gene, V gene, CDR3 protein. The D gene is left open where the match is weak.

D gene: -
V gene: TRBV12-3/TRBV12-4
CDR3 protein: CASSLGVSNPPLHF

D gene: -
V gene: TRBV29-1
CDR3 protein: CSAGITSYNEQFF

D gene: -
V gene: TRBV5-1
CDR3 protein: CASSALAEETQYF

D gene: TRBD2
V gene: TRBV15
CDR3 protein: CATRPGGGAVQYF

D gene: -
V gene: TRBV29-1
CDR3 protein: CSVLWEATEAFF

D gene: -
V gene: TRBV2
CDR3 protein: CASSATREAGNTIYF

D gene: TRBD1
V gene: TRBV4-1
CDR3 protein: CASSLPGQGAKYEQYF

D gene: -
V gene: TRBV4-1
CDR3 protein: CASSQDFAGWETQYF

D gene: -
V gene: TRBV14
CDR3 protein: CASSPLGGPNYGYTF

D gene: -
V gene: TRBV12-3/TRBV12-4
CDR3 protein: CASSLRDGVGEAFF

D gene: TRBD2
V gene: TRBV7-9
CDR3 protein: CASSLLTSGQYEQYF

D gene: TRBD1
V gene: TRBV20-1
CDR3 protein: CSARDREEGQETQYF

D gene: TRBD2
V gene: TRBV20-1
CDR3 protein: CSAPRLAKETQYF

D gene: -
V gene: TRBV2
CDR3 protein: CASSEGGRAKNIQYF

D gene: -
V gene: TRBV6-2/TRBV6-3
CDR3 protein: CASSYGRNNQPQHF

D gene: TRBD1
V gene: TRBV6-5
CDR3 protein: CASSPGTGGLVYGYTF

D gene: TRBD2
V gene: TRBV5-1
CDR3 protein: CASSLGTSGPSNEQFF

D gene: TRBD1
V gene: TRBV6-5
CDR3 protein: CASSYFGTGGSMNTEAFF

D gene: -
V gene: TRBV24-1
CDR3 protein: CATSDLYPTDSGANVLTF

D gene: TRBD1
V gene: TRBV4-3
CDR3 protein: CASSPNPGTVYGYTF

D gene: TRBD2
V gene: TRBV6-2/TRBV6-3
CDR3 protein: CASSLAGLLDTQYF

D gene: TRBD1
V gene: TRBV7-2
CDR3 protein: CASSSQGAIGELFF

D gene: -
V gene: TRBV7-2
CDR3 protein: CASSLGFVTDTQYF

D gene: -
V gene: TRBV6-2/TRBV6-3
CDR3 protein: CASSYSWGAGANVLTF

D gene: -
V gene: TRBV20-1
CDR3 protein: CSAWLSDRAQYF

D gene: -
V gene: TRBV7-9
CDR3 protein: CASSPRVIVKNIQYF

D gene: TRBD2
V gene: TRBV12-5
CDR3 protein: CASGLVLASGGVGNEQFF

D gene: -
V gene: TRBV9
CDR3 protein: CASSVGSLYQETQYF

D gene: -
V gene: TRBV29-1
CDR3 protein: CSVVGVGDTQYF

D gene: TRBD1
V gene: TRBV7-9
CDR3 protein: CASSSGQDNGYTF

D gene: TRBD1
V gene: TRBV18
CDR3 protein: CASSPTGTGKPSTDTQYF

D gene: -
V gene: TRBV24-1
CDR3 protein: CATSGPRNTEAFF

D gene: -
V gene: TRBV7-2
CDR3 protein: CASSLAWAPENQRHF

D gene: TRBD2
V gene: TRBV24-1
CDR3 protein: CATRDSGDHYNEQFF

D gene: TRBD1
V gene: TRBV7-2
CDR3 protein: CASSPGGQYLRAFF

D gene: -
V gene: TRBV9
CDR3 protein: CASRRGGATDTQYF

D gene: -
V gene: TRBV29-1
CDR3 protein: CSVDLSGRMLTEAFF

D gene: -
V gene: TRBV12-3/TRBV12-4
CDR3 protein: CASSSDRFANYGYTF

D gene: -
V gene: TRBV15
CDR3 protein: CATSRGIRETQYF

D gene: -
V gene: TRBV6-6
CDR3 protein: CASSYGEAGNTIYF

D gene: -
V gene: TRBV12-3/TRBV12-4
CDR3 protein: CASSLSGGVDTQYF

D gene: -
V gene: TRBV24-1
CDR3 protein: CATAEEGTDTQYF

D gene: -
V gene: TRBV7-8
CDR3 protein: CASSLDSGVWEKLFF

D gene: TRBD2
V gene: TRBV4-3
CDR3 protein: CASSQEGLAWGEQYF

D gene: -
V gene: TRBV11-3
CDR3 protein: CASRKGPKNIQYF

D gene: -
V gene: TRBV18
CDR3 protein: CASSPGGGDTEAFF

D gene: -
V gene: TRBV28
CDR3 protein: CASSLTGPNSYEQYF

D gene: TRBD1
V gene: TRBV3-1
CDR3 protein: CASSGGQDSTYEQYF

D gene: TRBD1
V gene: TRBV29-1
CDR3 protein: CSVEAPPELTGVHGYTF

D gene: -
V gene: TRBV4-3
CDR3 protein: CASSQDVGTNNEQFF

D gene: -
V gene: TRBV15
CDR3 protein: CATSPFGGGSFEQYF

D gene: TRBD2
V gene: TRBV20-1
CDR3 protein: CSARHSSGGAGNEQFF

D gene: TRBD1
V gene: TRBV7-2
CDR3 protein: CASSRTGWGLNEQFF

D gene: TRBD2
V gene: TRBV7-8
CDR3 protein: CASSFGLAGGPSYNEQFF

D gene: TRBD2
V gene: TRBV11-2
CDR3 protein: CASAYTSGGANEQFF

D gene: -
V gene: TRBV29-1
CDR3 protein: CSASTGHGYTF

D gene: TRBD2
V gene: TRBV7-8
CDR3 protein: CASSYTLPGGETQYF